Presented here are 10 T cell receptor beta chains from one specimen sequenced in a study of graft-versus-host responses after intestinal transplantation. Lymphocytes from graft epithelium and lamina propria were isolated. TCRdb's table, derived via immunoSEQ multiplex PCR, lists solely in-frame clones and lacks some. The sample comprises 13,000 to 15,000 clones, 55% to 75% of which are singletons, and 20% to 30% rests with the top ten. Source: ileum tissue, taken around 700 days after intestinal transplantation. These receptors all come from a human patient who received an intestinal transplant, so some T cells may come from the graft donor.

This rearrangement joins TRBV6-6 to TRBJ2-3, with unresolved D. Trimming removed 0 bases at V and 2 bases at J, with 9 bases between. Germline CDR1 MNHNY, CDR2 SVGAGI (reference sequence). CDR3 size: 15 residues. The CDR3: CASSYSLPNTDTQYF. The CDR3 DNA reads as TGTGCCAGCAGTTACTCTTTACCTAACACAGATACGCAGTATTTT.

The chain recombines TRBV19 with TRBJ2-3, with 11 bases aligning to TRBD2. Germline V gene data show CDR1 as LNHDA and CDR2 as SQIVND (reference sequence). V was clipped by 4 bases and J by 0 bases; unmatched bases: 12. This CDR3 comprises 19 residues. CDR3 nucleotides: TGTGCCAGTAGTAGGGAGATGCTAGCGGGGGGATCCAGCACAGATACGCAGTATTTT. Protein product: CASSREMLAGGSSTDTQYF. Using reference TRBV19 and TRBJ2-3 for the parts outside the CDR3, the full variable domain is DGGITQSPKYLFRKEGQNVTLSCEQNLNHDAMYWYRQDPGQGLRLIYYSQIVNDFQKGDIAEGYSVSREKKESFPLTVTSAQKNPTAFYLCASSREMLAGGSSTDTQYFGPGTRLTVL.

J is TRBJ2-7 and V is TRBV27; 8 nucleotides align to TRBD1. The length of the CDR3 is 17 residues. The V and J ends lost 4 bases and 2 bases, in that order; junction bases with no gene match: 13. Germline CDR1 reads MNHEY; CDR2 reads SMNVEV (reference sequence). This CDR3 reads CASSSWLGTGAPYEQYF. The CDR3 coding sequence is TGTGCCAGCAGTTCCTGGCTCGGGACAGGAGCCCCCTACGAGCAGTACTTC.

This chain joins TRBV7-2 and TRBJ2-5; 12 nucleotides line up with TRBD1. The J call may be in error: the DNA end matches TRBJ2-7 better. The CDR3 runs 17 residues. The germline CDR1 and CDR2 sequences are SGHTA and FQGNSA. DNA for the CDR3: TGTGCCAGCAGCCTTCAGGGATCAGGGACAGGGGGCCCCGAGCAGTACTTC. Protein product: CASSLQGSGTGGPEQYF.

This clone was observed a few times. This chain links TRBV5-6 with TRBJ1-3; 7 bases match TRBD1. CDR3 length equals 18 residues. V shed 0 bases, J shed 0 bases, and the junction held 9 bases outside the gene matches. The V gene's germline CDR1 is SGHDT and CDR2 YYEEEE. The CDR3 loop reads CASSLGRTGEGSGNTIYF. Here the CDR3 DNA reads TGTGCCAGCAGCTTGGGAAGAACAGGGGAAGGCTCTGGAAACACCATATATTTT.

The rearrangement links TRBV7-2 to TRBJ1-3; D gene uncertain. Germline CDR1 SGHTA, CDR2 FQGNSA. The CDR3 consists of 15 residues. Trimming took off 5 bases at V and 3 bases at J, with 14 bases between the two ends. Here the CDR3 reads CASSPTGLYGNTIYF. The CDR3 coding sequence is TGTGCCAGCAGCCCAACGGGCCTATATGGAAACACCATATATTTT.

This chain links TRBV30 with TRBJ2-7; D may correspond to TRBD1 or TRBD2 (5 bases each). CDR1 is GTSNPN, CDR2 SVGIG, per germline (reference sequence). V lost 1 base, J lost 5 bases, and 15 bases lay in between. This CDR3 comprises 14 residues. CDR3 residues: CAWSGGVGLDEQYF. The CDR3 DNA reads as TGTGCCTGGAGTGGAGGGGTCGGTTTGGACGAGCAGTACTTC.

This clone was found once. The chain combines TRBV6-6 with TRBJ2-7, with a possible D match to TRBD2 (6 bases). Germline lookup yields CDR1 MNHNY and CDR2 SVGAGI (reference sequence). The length of the CDR3 is 14 residues. V was pared by 5 bases and J by 0 bases, with 11 bases between. Here the CDR3 reads CASSRDGSSYEQYF. The DNA of the CDR3 is TGTGCCAGCAGTCGGGACGGGAGCTCCTACGAGCAGTACTTC.

The V gene is TRBV6-1, the J gene TRBJ2-1, with TRBD1 matching 8 bases. The CDR3 contains 13 residues. CDR1 and CDR2 from the germline V gene are MNHNS and SASEGT. The V gene end was trimmed by 7 bases and the J gene end by 7 bases; junction bases not matched to a gene: 6. This chain's CDR3 is CASTGRGPNEQFF. For the CDR3, the DNA is TGTGCCAGCACGGGCAGGGGGCCAAATGAGCAGTTCTTC.

To note about this clone: Sequence at one end of the junction differs from germline and may be a read error. The CDR3 reads CASSPRQGDNQPQHF. The CDR3 nucleotides are TGTGCCAGCTCGCCACGACAGGGGGACAATCAGCCCCAGCATTTT. This chain links TRBV18 with TRBJ1-5; 9 nucleotides match TRBD1. The CDR3 loop spans 15 amino acids. CDR1 is KGHSH, CDR2 LQKENI, per germline.